This TCR beta chain was identified in a study of T cell responses to AZD1222 COVID-19 vaccine. Points on this clone: The antigen is undetermined.

Here immunoSEQ multiplex PCR was the method, and the copy in TCRdb shows in-frame clones only, minus some. The data hold more than 85,000 clones, with roughly 89% observed a single time. The study, taken as a whole, reports: Compared with day 0, the breadth and depth of the Spike-specific TCR repertoire rose significantly after two doses of AZD1222.

The sequence derives from an adult in good health. This specimen was peripheral blood, taken on day 0 of AZD1222 vaccination.

As DNA, the CDR3 is TGTGCCAGTAGTATGGACAGGCTGAGGGGCTACACCTTC. It specifies CASSMDRLRGYTF. The rearrangement links TRBV19 to TRBJ1-2, with 7 bases lining up with TRBD1. There are 13 residues in the CDR3. The junction had 6 bases not matched to a gene; V was cut back by 3 bases and J by 8 bases. CDR1 LNHDA and CDR2 SQIVND come from the germline V gene (reference sequence).